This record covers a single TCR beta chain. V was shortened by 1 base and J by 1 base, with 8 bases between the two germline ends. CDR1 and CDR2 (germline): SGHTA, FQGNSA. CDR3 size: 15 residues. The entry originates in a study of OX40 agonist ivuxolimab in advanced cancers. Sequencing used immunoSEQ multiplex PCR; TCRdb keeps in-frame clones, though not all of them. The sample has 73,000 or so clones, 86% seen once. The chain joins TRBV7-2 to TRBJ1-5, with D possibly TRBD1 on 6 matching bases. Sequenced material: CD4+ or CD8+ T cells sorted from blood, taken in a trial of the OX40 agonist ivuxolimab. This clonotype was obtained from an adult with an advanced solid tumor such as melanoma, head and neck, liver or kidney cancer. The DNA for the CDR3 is TGTGCCAGCAGCTTAGGGGGGCTGAGCAATCAGCCCCAGCATTTT. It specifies CASSLGGLSNQPQHF.